The T cell receptor (beta chain) under discussion was sequenced for a study of human T cells and chemical hapten exposure. As originally analysed: Counts of TCRs in each sample centred on a median of roughly 89,000 and extended from around 25,000 to 690,000. TCRdb analysed the RACE reads with MiXCR anew, one entry per CDR3 protein. The V and J calls here are based on TCRdb, not the publication. This table holds some 77,000 distinct CDR3 sequences, around a tenth found once. The germline V gene has CDR1 SGHTA and CDR2 FQGNSA. CDR3 length: 15 amino acids. The J segment lost 7 bases and the V segment lost 4 bases, leaving 8 bases of the junction unmatched. Time point meaning: patch test 1, 2 weeks after DPC sensitization. Stated treatment: therapeutic diphenylcyclopropenone sensitization with weekly scalp DPC. The authors' total RNA extraction used unfractionated whole blood. This clonotype showed up many times.

Sample: whole blood, taken in connection with sensitization to the hapten diphenylcyclopropenone (DPC). This clonotype originated in a woman aged 50 to 60 with alopecia areata. Some clones in this sample may be carry-over from other donors' samples. The chain has TRBV7-2 and TRBJ1-4, with 8 bases identical to TRBD1. CDR3 region: CASSSRTGRGEKLFF. CDR3 sequence (DNA): TGTGCCAGCAGCTCCAGGACAGGGCGGGGTGAAAAACTGTTTTTT.